A selection of T cell receptor beta chains follows, all from one sample in a study of blood T cell repertoires in COVID-19. The method was immunoSEQ multiplex PCR; TCRdb's version includes in-frame clones alone and lacks a portion of them. The sample lists some 130,000 clones, 70% to 85% occurring once. Sequenced: peripheral blood. Every receptor here comes from a man aged 55-75 years who had recovered from COVID-19. Both conserved end residues are part of each CDR3. A D gene is named only where the DNA matches it firmly. Expanded clones get a size class; other rows say once, few or many, or leave the size out.

D gene	V gene	clone size	J gene	CDR3 DNA	CDR3 protein
.	TRBV5-1	.	TRBJ1-6	TGCGCCAGCAGCCTGACGGGGGGGCGCGGGTCACCCCTCCACTTT	CASSLTGGRGSPLHF
.	TRBV12-1	.	TRBJ2-7	TGTGCCAGCAGCGAGGGACTAGCGGCCTACGAGCAGTACTTC	CASSEGLAAYEQYF
.	TRBV4-3	.	TRBJ2-7	TGCGCCAGCAGCCAAGCCGCGGACAGCGATACCTACGAGCAGTACTTC	CASSQAADSDTYEQYF
TRBD1	TRBV3-1/TRBV3-2	.	TRBJ1-1	TGTGCCAGCAGCCACGGGACAGCTAAATTGAACACTGAAGCTTTCTTT	CASSHGTAKLNTEAFF
TRBD1	TRBV7-9	.	TRBJ1-4	TGTGCCAGCAGCTCGGGACAGGGGAACGAAAAACTGTTTTTT	CASSSGQGNEKLFF
.	TRBV27	.	TRBJ2-7	TGTGCCAGCAGTTCTATGGGCCGGAGCGGCGTCCGCCCCTACGAGCAGTACTTC	CASSSMGRSGVRPYEQYF
.	TRBV11-2	once	TRBJ2-1	TGTGCCAGCAGCGTAGGGGGAGGGTCAGTCTACAATGAGCAGTTCTTC	CASSVGGGSVYNEQFF
.	TRBV12-3/TRBV12-4	.	TRBJ2-7	TGTGCCAGCACACGGGGCTCCTACGAGCAGTACTTC	CASTRGSYEQYF
.	TRBV6-5	.	TRBJ2-7	TGTGCCAGCACCAACCGAGGATCCTACGAGCAGTACTTC	CASTNRGSYEQYF
TRBD1	TRBV18	.	TRBJ2-3	TGTGCCAGCTCACCACTCCGACAGGGACCTAGCACAGATACGCAGTATTTT	CASSPLRQGPSTDTQYF
TRBD1	TRBV5-1	.	TRBJ1-6	TGCGCCAGCAGCGAGGGACAGCGGATTTCACCCCTCCACTTT	CASSEGQRISPLHF
.	TRBV30	few	TRBJ1-4	TGTGCCTGGAACAGGGACGGTGAAAAACTGTTTTTT	CAWNRDGEKLFF
.	TRBV30	.	TRBJ1-1	TGTGCCTGGAGTGTATCTGGGGGGTTCACTGAAGCTTTCTTT	CAWSVSGGFTEAFF
TRBD1	TRBV2	.	TRBJ1-5	TGTGCCAGCAGTACTAAAACAGGGGAGGAGAATCAGCCCCAGCATTTT	CASSTKTGEENQPQHF
TRBD1	TRBV30	.	TRBJ1-1	TGTGCCTGGGAAGGACAGGGAATCATTGAAGCTTTCTTT	CAWEGQGIIEAFF
.	TRBV7-9	once	TRBJ2-1	TGTGCCAGCAGCTTAGGCCCGGGAAAGCAGTTCTTC	CASSLGPGKQFF
TRBD1	TRBV5-1	.	TRBJ2-7	TGCGCCAGCAGCTTTTTAGGACAGGGGTCCTACGAGCAGTACTTC	CASSFLGQGSYEQYF
.	TRBV7-2	.	TRBJ1-2	TGTGCCAGCAGCTTACGAGGGTTTGGCTACACCTTC	CASSLRGFGYTF
TRBD1	TRBV4-3	.	TRBJ1-1	TGCGCCAGCAGTCAAGATTCCGCCGGGACAGGTCGAGTAGCTTTCTTT	CASSQDSAGTGRVAFF
.	TRBV6-5	.	TRBJ1-2	TGTGCCAGCAGTTTCACAGTTGGCTATGGCTACACCTTC	CASSFTVGYGYTF
TRBD1	TRBV18	.	TRBJ1-1	TGTGCCAGCTCACCAGGGACAGGGGGAGAAGCTTTCTTT	CASSPGTGGEAFF
TRBD1	TRBV19	.	TRBJ1-5	TGTGCCAGTAGTATGGGGGGCAGGGGGGATCAGCCCCAGCATTTT	CASSMGGRGDQPQHF
.	TRBV7-2	.	TRBJ1-3	TGTGCCAGCAGCTTGGGCCGTATCTCTGGAAACACCATATATTTT	CASSLGRISGNTIYF
.	TRBV7-7	once	TRBJ2-1	TGTGCTAGCAGCCCCGACCGGGAGAGTGAGCAGTTCTTC	CASSPDRESEQFF
.	TRBV30	.	TRBJ2-3	TGTGCCTGGAGTGTCTCGGGGGGCTGGGCAGATACGCAGTATTTT	CAWSVSGGWADTQYF
TRBD2	TRBV19	once	TRBJ2-3	TGTGCCAGTAGCGAGACTAGCGGACCCCTTGATACGCAGTATTTT	CASSETSGPLDTQYF
TRBD1	TRBV9	few	TRBJ1-2	TGTGCCAGCAGCGGAGGGACAGCGGAGCCTCTAGGCTATGGCTACACCTTC	CASSGGTAEPLGYGYTF
TRBD1	TRBV28	.	TRBJ1-2	TGTGCCAGCAGGGACAGGGGAGGTGGCTACACCTTC	CASRDRGGGYTF
.	TRBV7-2	.	TRBJ1-1	TGTGCCAGCAGCTTAGAGATGGGAGGGGGGTGGACTGAAGCTTTCTTT	CASSLEMGGGWTEAFF
TRBD1	TRBV28	.	TRBJ1-3	TGTGCCAGCAGTGAAGCCGGGACAGGGGCTTCTGGAAACACCATATATTTT	CASSEAGTGASGNTIYF
TRBD1	TRBV15	.	TRBJ1-4	TGTGCCACCAGCAGGGTGACAGGGTCAAATGAAAAACTGTTTTTT	CATSRVTGSNEKLFF